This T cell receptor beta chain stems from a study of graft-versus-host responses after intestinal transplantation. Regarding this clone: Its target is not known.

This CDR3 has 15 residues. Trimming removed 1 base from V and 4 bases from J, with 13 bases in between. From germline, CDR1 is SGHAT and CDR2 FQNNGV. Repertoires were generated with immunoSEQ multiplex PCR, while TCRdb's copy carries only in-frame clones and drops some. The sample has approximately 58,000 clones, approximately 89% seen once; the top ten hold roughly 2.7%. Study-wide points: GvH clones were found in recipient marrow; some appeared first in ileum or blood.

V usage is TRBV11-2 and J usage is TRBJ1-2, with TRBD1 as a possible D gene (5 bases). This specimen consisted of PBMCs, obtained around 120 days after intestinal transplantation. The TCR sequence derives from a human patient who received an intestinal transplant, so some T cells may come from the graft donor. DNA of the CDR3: TGTGCCAGCAGCTTAGTGGGCAGGGTAGCCTATGGCTACACCTTC. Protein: CASSLVGRVAYGYTF.